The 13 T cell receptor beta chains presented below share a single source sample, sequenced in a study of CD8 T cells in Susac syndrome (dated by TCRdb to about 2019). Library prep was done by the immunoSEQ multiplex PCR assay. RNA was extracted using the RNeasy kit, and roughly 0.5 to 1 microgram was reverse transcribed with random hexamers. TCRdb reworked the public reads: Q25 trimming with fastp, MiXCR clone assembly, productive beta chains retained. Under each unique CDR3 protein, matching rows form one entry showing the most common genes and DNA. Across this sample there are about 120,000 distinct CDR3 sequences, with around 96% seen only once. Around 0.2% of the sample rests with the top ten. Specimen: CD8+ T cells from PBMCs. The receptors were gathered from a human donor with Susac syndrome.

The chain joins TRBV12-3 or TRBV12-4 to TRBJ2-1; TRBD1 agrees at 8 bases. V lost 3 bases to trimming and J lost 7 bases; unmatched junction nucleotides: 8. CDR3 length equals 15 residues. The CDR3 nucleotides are TGTGCCAGCAGTTTGGTGGCAGGGGGCGGGAATGAGCAGTTCTTC. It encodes CASSLVAGGGNEQFF.

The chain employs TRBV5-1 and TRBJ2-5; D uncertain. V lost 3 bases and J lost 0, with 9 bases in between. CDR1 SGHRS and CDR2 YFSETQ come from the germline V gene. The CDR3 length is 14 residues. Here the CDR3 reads CASSSLRNQETQYF. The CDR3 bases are TGCGCCAGCAGCTCCCTGCGGAACCAAGAGACCCAGTACTTC. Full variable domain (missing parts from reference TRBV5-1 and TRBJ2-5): KAGVTQTPRYLIKTRGQQVTLSCSPISGHRSVSWYQQTPGQGLQFLFEYFSETQRNKGNFPGRFSGRQFSNSRSEMNVSTLELGDSALYLCASSSLRNQETQYFGPGTRLLVL.

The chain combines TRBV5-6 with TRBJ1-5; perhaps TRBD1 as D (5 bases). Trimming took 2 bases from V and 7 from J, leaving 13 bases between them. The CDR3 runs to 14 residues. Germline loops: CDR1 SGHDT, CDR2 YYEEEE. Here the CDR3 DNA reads TGTGCCAGCAGCTTCCGGGGCGGAGAACAGCCCCAGCATTTT. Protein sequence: CASSFRGGEQPQHF.

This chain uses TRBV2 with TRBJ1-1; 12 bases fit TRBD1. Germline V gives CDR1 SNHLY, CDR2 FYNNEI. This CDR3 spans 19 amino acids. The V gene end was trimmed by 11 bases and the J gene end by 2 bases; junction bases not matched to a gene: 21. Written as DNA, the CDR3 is TGTGCCGCCACCGGGACAGGGGGCTCCCTCCCCCAGAAAAACACTGAAGCTTTCTTT. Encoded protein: CAATGTGGSLPQKNTEAFF. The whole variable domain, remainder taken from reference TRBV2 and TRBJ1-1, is EPEVTQTPSHQVTQMGQEVILRCVPISNHLYFYWYRQILGQKVEFLVSFYNNEISEKSEIFDDQFSVERPDGSNFTLKIRSTKLEDSAMYFCAATGTGGSLPQKNTEAFFGQGTRLTVV.

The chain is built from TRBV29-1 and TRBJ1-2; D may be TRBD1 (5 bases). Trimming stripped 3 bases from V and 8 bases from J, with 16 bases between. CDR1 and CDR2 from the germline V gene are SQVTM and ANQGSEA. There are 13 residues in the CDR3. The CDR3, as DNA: TGCAGCGTTGATCTGGGAAGGGGCGTGGGCTACACCTTC. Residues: CSVDLGRGVGYTF.

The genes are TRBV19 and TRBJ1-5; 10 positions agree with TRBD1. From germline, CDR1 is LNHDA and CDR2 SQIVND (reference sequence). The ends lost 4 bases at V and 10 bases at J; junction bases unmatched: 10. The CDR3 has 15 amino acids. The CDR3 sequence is CASSTGTGVPHPQHF. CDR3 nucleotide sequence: TGTGCCAGTAGTACAGGGACAGGGGTCCCTCACCCCCAGCATTTT.

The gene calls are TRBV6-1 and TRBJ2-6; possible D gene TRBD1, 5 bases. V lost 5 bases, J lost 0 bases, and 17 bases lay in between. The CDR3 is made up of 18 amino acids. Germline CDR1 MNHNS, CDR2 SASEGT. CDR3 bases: TGTGCCAGCAGTACGACAGTAGAGAGCCCCTCTGGGGCCAACGTCCTGACTTTC. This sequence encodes CASSTTVESPSGANVLTF.

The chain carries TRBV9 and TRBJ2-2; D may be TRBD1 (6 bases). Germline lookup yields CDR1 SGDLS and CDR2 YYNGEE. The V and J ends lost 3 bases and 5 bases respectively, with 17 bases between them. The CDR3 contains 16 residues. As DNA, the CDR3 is TGTGCCAGCAGCGCTTTGCGGGCAGGGGTTACCGGGGAGCTGTTTTTT. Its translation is CASSALRAGVTGELFF.

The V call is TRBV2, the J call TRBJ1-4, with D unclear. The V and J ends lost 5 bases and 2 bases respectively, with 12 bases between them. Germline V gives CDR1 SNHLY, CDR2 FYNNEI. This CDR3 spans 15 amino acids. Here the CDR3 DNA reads TGTGCCAGCAGTCGTTCGACGGAGACTAATGAAAAACTGTTTTTT. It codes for CASSRSTETNEKLFF.

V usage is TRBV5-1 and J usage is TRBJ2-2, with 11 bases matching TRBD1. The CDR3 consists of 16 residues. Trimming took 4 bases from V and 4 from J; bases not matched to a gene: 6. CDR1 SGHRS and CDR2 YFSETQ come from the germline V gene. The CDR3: CASSPGTGGSTGELFF. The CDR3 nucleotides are TGCGCCAGCAGCCCTGGGACAGGGGGAAGCACCGGGGAGCTGTTTTTT. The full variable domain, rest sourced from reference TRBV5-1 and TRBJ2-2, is KAGVTQTPRYLIKTRGQQVTLSCSPISGHRSVSWYQQTPGQGLQFLFEYFSETQRNKGNFPGRFSGRQFSNSRSEMNVSTLELGDSALYLCASSPGTGGSTGELFFGEGSRLTVL.

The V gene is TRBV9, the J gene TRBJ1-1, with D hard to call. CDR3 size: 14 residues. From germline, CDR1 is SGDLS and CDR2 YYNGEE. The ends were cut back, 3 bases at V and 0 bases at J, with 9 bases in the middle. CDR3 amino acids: CASSANELNTEAFF. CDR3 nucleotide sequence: TGTGCCAGCAGCGCAAACGAGTTGAACACTGAAGCTTTCTTT.

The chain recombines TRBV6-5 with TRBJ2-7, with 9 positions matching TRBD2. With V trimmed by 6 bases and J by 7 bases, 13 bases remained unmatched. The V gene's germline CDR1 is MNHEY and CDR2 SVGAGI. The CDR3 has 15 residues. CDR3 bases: TGTGCCAGCAGGCTAGCGGGGACCGCATTGGAGGAGCAGTACTTC. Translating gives CASRLAGTALEEQYF.

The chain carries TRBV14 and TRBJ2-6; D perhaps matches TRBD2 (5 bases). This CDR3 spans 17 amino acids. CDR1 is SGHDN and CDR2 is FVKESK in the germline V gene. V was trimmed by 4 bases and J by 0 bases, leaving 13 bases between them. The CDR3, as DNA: TGTGCCAGCAGCCCTCATTGGAGGTTCTCTGGGGCCAACGTCCTGACTTTC. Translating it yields CASSPHWRFSGANVLTF.